This is a list of T cell receptor beta chains from one sample in a study of T cell repertoires in cytomegalovirus infection. TCRdb itself ran the reads through MiXCR, one entry per CDR3 protein. The data show 230,000 or so distinct CDR3 sequences, about a sixth seen once. The sequenced sample was CD8+ T cells from PBMCs. The receptor source for this set is a human donor in good health (CMV status not recorded). Some clones in this sample may be carry-over from other donors' samples. The CDR3 runs from the conserved cysteine through the conserved F or W. D genes are given only for firm matches.

D | J | V | length | CDR3
. | TRBJ1-6 | TRBV20-1 | 12 | CSAKGSDSPLHF
TRBD1 | TRBJ2-7 | TRBV4-2 | 17 | CASSQGEGGESSYEQYF
. | TRBJ2-7 | TRBV6-2/TRBV6-3 | 14 | CASSIRGRGYEQYF
TRBD2 | TRBJ2-3 | TRBV6-6 | 17 | CASSYSAGGVRTDTQYF
. | TRBJ2-5 | TRBV7-9 | 16 | CASSLGRGQNAETQYF
TRBD2 | TRBJ2-3 | TRBV7-3 | 17 | CASSLNRYSGGTHTQYF
TRBD1 | TRBJ2-7 | TRBV7-6 | 14 | CASSIGQGGNEQYF
. | TRBJ2-3 | TRBV13 | 15 | CASSLRTEDTDTQYF
. | TRBJ1-1 | TRBV20-1 | 14 | CSARPGGSNTEAFF
. | TRBJ2-7 | TRBV5-6 | 13 | CASSLEAGPEQYF
. | TRBJ1-1 | TRBV28 | 18 | CASSPFGTGPDSNTEAFF
TRBD1 | TRBJ1-5 | TRBV7-2 | 15 | CASSLEGASNQPQHF
TRBD1 | TRBJ2-7 | TRBV7-9 | 15 | CASSSDRGRSYEQYF